Presented here are 20 T cell receptor beta chains from one specimen sequenced in a study of cytomegalovirus exposure and HLA in healthy donors. 13 Jbeta primers and 60 Vbeta primers were used for the PCR. Assay used: immunoSEQ multiplex PCR; TCRdb lists only in-frame clones, some missing. The repertoire has 110,000 to 150,000 clones, about three quarters of them found once; the top ten carry 3.9%. Sequencing input: PBMCs. The receptors shown here come from a man in his late teens or twenties in good health and CMV-seronegative.

The chain carries TRBV30 and TRBJ1-5, with D possibly TRBD1 on 5 matching bases. The V end was cut by 3 bases, the J end by 7 bases, with 10 bases between. CDR3 length equals 12 residues. Per the germline V gene, CDR1 is GTSNPN and CDR2 is SVGIG (reference sequence). CDR3 nucleotide sequence: TGTGCCTGGAGCGGGGGTCGGCAGCCCCAGCATTTT. It specifies CAWSGGRQPQHF.

This clone has just a few counts. The genes are TRBV28 and TRBJ2-1, with 7 bases lining up with TRBD2. V lost 7 bases and J lost 6; bases outside the gene matches: 6. CDR3 size: 13 residues. The germline V gene encodes CDR1 MDHEN and CDR2 SYDVKM. CDR3 region: CASIASGTNEQFF. The CDR3 bases are TGTGCCAGCATTGCTAGCGGAACCAATGAGCAGTTCTTC.

The rearrangement joins TRBV6-5 to TRBJ2-5, with TRBD2 matching over 7 bases. Germline V CDR1 and CDR2: MNHEY, SVGAGI. The CDR3 loop spans 14 amino acids. V lost 5 bases and J lost 1; bases outside the gene matches: 4. CDR3 amino acids: CASSPRLAQETQYF. The CDR3 region has the DNA TGTGCCAGCAGTCCGCGACTAGCCCAAGAGACCCAGTACTTC.

This clone is a singleton in its sample. The rearrangement links TRBV5-1 to TRBJ2-2; 7 nucleotides align to TRBD1. Germline V gene data show CDR1 as SGHRS and CDR2 as YFSETQ. Unmatched junction bases numbered 11, after V lost 5 bases and J lost 4 bases. The CDR3 covers 16 residues. The CDR3 here is CASRVFTGVGTGELFF. The CDR3 DNA follows: TGCGCCAGCAGAGTTTTCACAGGGGTGGGCACCGGGGAGCTGTTTTTT.

The chain is built from TRBV30 and TRBJ2-5; the D is unclear. The J call is uncertain, as TRBJ2-7 better fits the DNA end. Germline assignment: CDR1 GTSNPN and CDR2 SVGIG (reference sequence). This CDR3 spans 12 amino acids. CDR3 residues: CAWSEPSYEQYF. CDR3 sequence (DNA): TGTGCCTGGAGTGAGCCTAGCTACGAGCAGTACTTC.

The chain couples TRBV6-5 to TRBJ2-1; 11 bases line up with TRBD2. This CDR3 contains 14 residues. J was trimmed by 5 bases and V by 6 bases; bases with no gene match: 3. CDR1 is MNHEY and CDR2 is SVGAGI in the germline V gene. CDR3 in amino acids: CASRGTSGHNEQFF. As DNA, the CDR3 is TGTGCCAGCAGAGGGACTAGCGGTCACAATGAGCAGTTCTTC.

The chain uses TRBV13 and TRBJ2-2, with 9 bases lining up with TRBD2. CDR1 and CDR2 (germline): PRHDT, FYEKMQ (reference sequence). The CDR3 sequence is 16 residues long. The V gene end was trimmed by 0 bases and the J gene end by 1 base; junction bases not matched to a gene: 0. The CDR3 region is CASSLGLAGNTGELFF. In nucleotides, the CDR3 is TGTGCCAGCAGCTTAGGACTAGCGGGGAACACCGGGGAGCTGTTTTTT.

This chain uses TRBV23-1 with TRBJ2-3; 9 nucleotides line up with TRBD1. TRBV23-1 is known as an ORF, though its function is uncertain. Germline trimming cut 5 bases from V and 3 bases from J; bases unmatched to any gene: 30. The CDR3 consists of 23 residues. The CDR3 loop is CASSGAGTGMCAPAGEVTDTQYF. CDR3 nucleotide sequence: TGCGCCAGCAGTGGGGCGGGGACAGGGATGTGTGCCCCGGCGGGAGAGGTTACAGATACGCAGTATTTT.

The chain combines TRBV27 with TRBJ1-3; 7 bases agree with TRBD1. V dropped 3 bases and J dropped 1; count of bases not matched to a gene: 3. The CDR3 has 15 amino acids. Germline assignment: CDR1 MNHEY and CDR2 SMNVEV (reference sequence). The CDR3 DNA sequence: TGTGCCAGCAGTTTGGCAGGGGGATCTGGAAACACCATATATTTT. It specifies CASSLAGGSGNTIYF.

This clone appeared a single time. The J gene is TRBJ2-1, the V gene TRBV6-4, with TRBD2 matching 7 bases. From germline, CDR1 is MRHNA and CDR2 SNTAGT. The CDR3 is 16 amino acids. J lost 6 bases, V lost 0 bases, and 8 bases had no gene match. The chain's CDR3 is CASSDSFGGGGNEQFF. The CDR3 DNA is TGTGCCAGCAGTGACTCTTTTGGCGGGGGAGGCAATGAGCAGTTCTTC.

The chain carries TRBV4-1 and TRBJ2-3; 9 bases are a match to TRBD2. The CDR3 length is 17 residues. Germline V gene data show CDR1 as MGHRA and CDR2 as YSYEKL. V lost 1 base to trimming and J lost 5 bases; unmatched junction nucleotides: 10. The CDR3: CASSQGQSGGFGDTQYF. CDR3 nucleotides: TGCGCCAGCAGCCAAGGCCAGAGCGGGGGGTTCGGAGATACGCAGTATTTT.

The chain recombines TRBV6-5 with TRBJ1-1; TRBD1 aligns across 7 bases. In germline, CDR1 is MNHEY, CDR2 SVGAGI. The CDR3 has 15 residues. The V segment lost 6 bases and the J segment 4 bases; nucleotides outside the gene matches: 11. The DNA for the CDR3 is TGTGCCAGCAGCCCACCCCGACAGGGCAGCACTGAAGCTTTCTTT. Its protein product is CASSPPRQGSTEAFF.

This chain uses TRBV6-1 with TRBJ1-4; TRBD1 agrees at 8 bases. The CDR3 loop spans 15 amino acids. CDR1 is MNHNS, CDR2 SASEGT, per germline. Trimming cost V 0 bases and J 8 bases; bases outside gene matches: 5. This CDR3 is CASSEARQGREKLFF. Here the CDR3 DNA reads TGTGCCAGCAGTGAAGCACGACAGGGGCGGGAAAAACTGTTTTTT.

The gene calls are TRBV27 and TRBJ1-1; the D gene is possibly TRBD1 (5 bases). The CDR3 extends over 16 amino acids. CDR1 and CDR2 (germline): MNHEY, SMNVEV (reference sequence). V was clipped by 3 bases and J by 5 bases, with 19 bases between them. The CDR3 loop is CASSFRGARGATEAFF. In nucleotides, the CDR3 is TGTGCCAGCAGTTTTAGAGGGGCGCGGGGAGCGACTGAAGCTTTCTTT.

This clone has more than one count but fewer than ten. This sequence joins TRBV6-1 and TRBJ1-2, with 10 bases matching TRBD1. Germline CDR1 MNHNS, CDR2 SASEGT. This CDR3 region has 15 residues. Losses at the gene ends were 1 base for V and 4 bases for J; bases not matched to a gene: 3. The CDR3 nucleotides read TGTGCCAGCAGTGAAGAGGGACAGGGGACCTATGGCTACACCTTC. As protein: CASSEEGQGTYGYTF.

The chain employs TRBV5-4 and TRBJ2-5, with no clear D. This CDR3 is 14 amino acids long. Per germline, CDR1 SGHNT and CDR2 YYREEE (reference sequence). V was cut by 3 bases and J by 2 bases, with 11 bases left in between. The CDR3 here is CASSSVERQETQYF. CDR3 nucleotide sequence: TGTGCCAGCAGCTCTGTTGAGAGACAAGAGACCCAGTACTTC.

The rearrangement links TRBV6-1 to TRBJ2-7, with 9 bases identical to TRBD1. V lost 7 bases to trimming and J lost 0 bases; unmatched junction nucleotides: 7. The CDR3 extends over 15 amino acids. Germline CDR1 MNHNS, CDR2 SASEGT. CDR3 region: CASTRGTGSSYEQYF. In nucleotides, the CDR3 is TGTGCCAGCACCCGAGGGACAGGGAGCTCCTACGAGCAGTACTTC.

A single count supports this clone. This sequence joins TRBV5-1 and TRBJ1-6; 8 bases match TRBD1. V lost 2 bases, J lost 5 bases, and 9 bases stayed unmatched. Looked up from germline, CDR1 is SGHRS and CDR2 is YFSETQ. This CDR3 contains 17 residues. The CDR3: CASSFTGGWADNSPLHF. In DNA form, the CDR3 reads TGCGCCAGCAGCTTTACAGGGGGTTGGGCTGATAATTCACCCCTCCACTTT.

This clone was counted only a few times. The rearrangement links TRBV25-1 to TRBJ1-5; D is undetermined. The CDR3 is 14 residues long. CDR1 is MGHDK, CDR2 SYGVNS, per germline. Trimming left V 4 bases short and J 0 bases short, with 7 bases between. The CDR3 DNA follows: TGTGCCAGCAGTGCGACTAGTAGCAATCAGCCCCAGCATTTT. This sequence encodes CASSATSSNQPQHF.

This clone has only a few counts. The chain links TRBV7-3 to TRBJ2-5, with 9 nucleotides matching TRBD1. The DNA end favors TRBJ2-7, so the J call may be wrong. The CDR3 length is 14 residues. The germline gives CDR1 SGHTA, CDR2 FQGTGA. The CDR3 region is CASSSGTGPYEQYF. CDR3 nucleotide sequence: TGTGCCAGCAGCTCCGGGACAGGGCCCTACGAGCAGTACTTC.